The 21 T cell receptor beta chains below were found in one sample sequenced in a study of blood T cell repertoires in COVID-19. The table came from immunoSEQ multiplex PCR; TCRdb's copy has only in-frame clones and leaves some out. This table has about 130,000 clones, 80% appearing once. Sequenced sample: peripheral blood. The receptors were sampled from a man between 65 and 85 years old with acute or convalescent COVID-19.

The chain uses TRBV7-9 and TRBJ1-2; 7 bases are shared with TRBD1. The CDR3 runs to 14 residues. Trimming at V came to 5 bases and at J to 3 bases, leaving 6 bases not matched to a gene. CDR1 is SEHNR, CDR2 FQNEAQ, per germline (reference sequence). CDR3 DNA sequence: TGTGCCAGCAGCGATACGGGACAGTACTATGGCTACACCTTC. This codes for CASSDTGQYYGYTF.

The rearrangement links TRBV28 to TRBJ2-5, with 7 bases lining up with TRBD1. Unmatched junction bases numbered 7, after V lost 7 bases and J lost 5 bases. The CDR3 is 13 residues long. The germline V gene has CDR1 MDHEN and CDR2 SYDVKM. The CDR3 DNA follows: TGTGCCAGCACTCCCGGGACAGCGGAGACCCAGTACTTC. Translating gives CASTPGTAETQYF.

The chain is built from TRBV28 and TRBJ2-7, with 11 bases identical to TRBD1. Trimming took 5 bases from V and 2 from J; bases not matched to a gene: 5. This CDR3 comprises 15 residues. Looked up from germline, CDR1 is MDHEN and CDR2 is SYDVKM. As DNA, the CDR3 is TGTGCCAGCAGTAAGCCGGGACAGGGGGCCTACGAGCAGTACTTC. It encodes CASSKPGQGAYEQYF.

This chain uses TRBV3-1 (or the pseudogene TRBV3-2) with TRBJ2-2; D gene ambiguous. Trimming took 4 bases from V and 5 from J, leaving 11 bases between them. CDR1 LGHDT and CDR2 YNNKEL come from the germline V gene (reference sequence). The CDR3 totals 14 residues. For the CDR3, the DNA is TGTGCCAGCAGCCCTGCCCGGAGAACCGGGGAGCTGTTTTTT. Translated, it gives CASSPARRTGELFF.

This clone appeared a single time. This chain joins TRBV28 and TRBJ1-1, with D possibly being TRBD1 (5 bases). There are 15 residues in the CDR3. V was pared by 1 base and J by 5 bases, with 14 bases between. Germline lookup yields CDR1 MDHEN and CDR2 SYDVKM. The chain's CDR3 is CASSLFRRARTEAFF. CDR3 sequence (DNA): TGTGCCAGCAGTTTATTTCGCAGGGCAAGGACTGAAGCTTTCTTT.

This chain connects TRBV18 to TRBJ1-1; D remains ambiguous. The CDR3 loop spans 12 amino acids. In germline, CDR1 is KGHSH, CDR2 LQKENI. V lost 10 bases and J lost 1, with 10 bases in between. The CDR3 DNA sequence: TGTGCCACCGGACTTCGGAACACTGAAGCTTTCTTT. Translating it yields CATGLRNTEAFF.

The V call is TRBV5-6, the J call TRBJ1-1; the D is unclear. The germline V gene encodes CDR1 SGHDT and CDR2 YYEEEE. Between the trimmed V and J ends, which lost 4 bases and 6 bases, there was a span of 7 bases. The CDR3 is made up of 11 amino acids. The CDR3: CASSRAAEAFF. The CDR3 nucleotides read TGTGCCAGCAGCCGTGCGGCTGAAGCTTTCTTT.

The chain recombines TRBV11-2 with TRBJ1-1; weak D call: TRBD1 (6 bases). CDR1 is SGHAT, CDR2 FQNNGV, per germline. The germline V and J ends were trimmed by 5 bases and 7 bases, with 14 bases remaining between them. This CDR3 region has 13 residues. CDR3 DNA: TGTGCCAGCAGCAAAGGGGGACGGGTTGAAGCTTTCTTT. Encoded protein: CASSKGGRVEAFF.

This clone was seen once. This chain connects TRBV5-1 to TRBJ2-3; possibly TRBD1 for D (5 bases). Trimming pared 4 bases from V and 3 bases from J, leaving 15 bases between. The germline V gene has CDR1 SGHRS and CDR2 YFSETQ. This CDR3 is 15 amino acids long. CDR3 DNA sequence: TGCGCCAGCAGCCCGGGTGCAGGGATAACAGATACGCAGTATTTT. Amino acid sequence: CASSPGAGITDTQYF.

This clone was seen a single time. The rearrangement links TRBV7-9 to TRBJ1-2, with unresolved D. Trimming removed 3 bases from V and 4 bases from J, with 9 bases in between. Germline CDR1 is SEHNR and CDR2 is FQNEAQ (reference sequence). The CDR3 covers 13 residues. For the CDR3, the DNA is TGTGCCAGCAGCTTCCGGGGTCTCTATGGCTACACCTTC. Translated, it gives CASSFRGLYGYTF.

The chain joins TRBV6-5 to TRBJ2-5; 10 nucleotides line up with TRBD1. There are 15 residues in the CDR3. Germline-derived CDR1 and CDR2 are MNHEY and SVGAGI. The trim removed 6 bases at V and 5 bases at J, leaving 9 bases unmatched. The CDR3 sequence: CASRVTGGARETQYF. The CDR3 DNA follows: TGTGCCAGCAGAGTGACAGGGGGCGCCCGGGAGACCCAGTACTTC.

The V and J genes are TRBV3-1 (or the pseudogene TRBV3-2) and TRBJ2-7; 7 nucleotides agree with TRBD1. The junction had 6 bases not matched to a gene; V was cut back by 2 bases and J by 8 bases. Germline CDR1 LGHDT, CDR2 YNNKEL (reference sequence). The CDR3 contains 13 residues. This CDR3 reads CASSQPGDRQQYF. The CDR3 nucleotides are TGTGCCAGCAGCCAACCTGGGGACAGACAGCAGTACTTC.

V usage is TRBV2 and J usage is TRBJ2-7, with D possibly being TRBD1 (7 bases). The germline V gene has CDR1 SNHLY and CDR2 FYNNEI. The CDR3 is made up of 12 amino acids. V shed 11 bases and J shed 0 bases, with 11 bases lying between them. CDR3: CAGGTVSYEQYF. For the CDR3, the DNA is TGTGCCGGGGGGACAGTCTCCTACGAGCAGTACTTC.

CDR3 nucleotide sequence: TGCGCCAGCAGCGCTAGCGGGGAATACAATGAGCAGTTCTTC. Translating gives CASSASGEYNEQFF. The gene calls are TRBV5-1 and TRBJ2-1, with 9 bases matching TRBD2. Trimming took 4 bases from V and 4 from J; bases not matched to a gene: 3. Germline V gives CDR1 SGHRS, CDR2 YFSETQ. There are 14 residues in the CDR3.

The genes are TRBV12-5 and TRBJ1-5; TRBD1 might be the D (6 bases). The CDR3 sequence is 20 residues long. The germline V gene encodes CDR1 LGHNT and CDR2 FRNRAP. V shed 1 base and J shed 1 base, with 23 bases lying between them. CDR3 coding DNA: TGTGCTAGTGGTTTGGCGCCGACAGGCGTATTCTCCTTAAGCAATCAGCCCCAGCATTTT. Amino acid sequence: CASGLAPTGVFSLSNQPQHF.

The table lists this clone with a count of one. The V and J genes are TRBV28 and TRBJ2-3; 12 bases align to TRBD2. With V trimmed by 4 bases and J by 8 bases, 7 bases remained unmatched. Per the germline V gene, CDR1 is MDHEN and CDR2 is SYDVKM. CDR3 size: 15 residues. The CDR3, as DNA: TGTGCCAGCAGTTCTAGCGGGGGGGGTTTCCGTACGCAGTATTTT. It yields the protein CASSSSGGGFRTQYF. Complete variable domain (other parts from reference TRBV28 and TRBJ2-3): DVKVTQSSRYLVKRTGEKVFLECVQDMDHENMFWYRQDPGLGLRLIYFSYDVKMKEKGDIPEGYSVSREKKERFSLILESASTNQTSMYLCASSSSGGGFRTQYFGPGTRLTVL.

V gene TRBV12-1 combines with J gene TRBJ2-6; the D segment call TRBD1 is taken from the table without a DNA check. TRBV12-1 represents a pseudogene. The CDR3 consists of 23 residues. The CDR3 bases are TGTGCCAGCAGCTTTCGGTTTTCAAGTCACCAGGGTTACCGAAGCTCTGGGGCCAACGTCCTGACTTTC. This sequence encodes CASSFRFSSHQGYRSSGANVLTF.

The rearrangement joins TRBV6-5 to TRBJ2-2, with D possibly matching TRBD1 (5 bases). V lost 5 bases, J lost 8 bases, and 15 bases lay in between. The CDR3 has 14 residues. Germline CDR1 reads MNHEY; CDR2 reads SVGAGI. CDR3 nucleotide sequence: TGTGCCAGCAGTCCCTCAGGGTGGGCGGGGGAGCTGTTTTTT. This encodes CASSPSGWAGELFF.

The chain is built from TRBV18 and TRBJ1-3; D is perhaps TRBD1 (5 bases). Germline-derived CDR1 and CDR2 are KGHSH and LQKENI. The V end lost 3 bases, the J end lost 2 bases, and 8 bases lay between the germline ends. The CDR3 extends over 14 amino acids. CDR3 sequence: CASSPREAGNTIYF. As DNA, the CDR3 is TGTGCCAGCTCACCCAGGGAGGCTGGAAACACCATATATTTT.

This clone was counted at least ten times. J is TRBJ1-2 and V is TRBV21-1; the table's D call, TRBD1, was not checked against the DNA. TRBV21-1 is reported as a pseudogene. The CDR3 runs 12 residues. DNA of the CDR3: TGTGCCAGCTTTGGCAGGGGGCTCGGCTACACCTTC. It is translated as CASFGRGLGYTF.

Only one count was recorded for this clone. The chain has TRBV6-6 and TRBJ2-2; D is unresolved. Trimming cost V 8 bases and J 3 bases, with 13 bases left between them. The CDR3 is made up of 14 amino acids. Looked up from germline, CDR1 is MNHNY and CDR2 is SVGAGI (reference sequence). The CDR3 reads CASWAQADTGELFF. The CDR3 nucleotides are TGTGCCAGCTGGGCCCAAGCAGACACCGGGGAGCTGTTTTTT.